These 21 T cell receptor beta chains were all obtained from the same sample, sequenced in a study of blood T cell repertoires in COVID-19. Clones were sequenced by immunoSEQ multiplex PCR, and TCRdb holds only the in-frame ones, with some missing. The sample has around 150,000 clones; 87% are singletons. The sequenced sample consisted of peripheral blood. These receptors all stem from a woman between 65 and 79 years old with COVID-19, enrolled during active disease.

The chain links TRBV11-1 to TRBJ1-1, with D maybe TRBD1 (5 bases). Germline V gene sequence: CDR1 SGHAT, CDR2 FQDESV (reference sequence). This CDR3 is built from 15 residues. The V end was cut by 5 bases, the J end by 0 bases, with 13 bases between. The CDR3 spells CASSLTGKVNTEAFF. DNA for the CDR3: TGTGCCAGCAGCCTTACAGGCAAGGTGAACACTGAAGCTTTCTTT.

For this clone: At one boundary the junction diverges from the germline segment, which might be a read error. This chain connects TRBV6-6 to TRBJ2-7; D is unclear. This CDR3 has 11 residues. Germline lookup yields CDR1 MNHNY and CDR2 SVGAGI (reference sequence). For the CDR3, the DNA is TGTGCCAGCAGTTACTCCAACGAGCAGTACTTC. Its protein product is CASSYSNEQYF.

This clone was counted a few times. The rearrangement joins TRBV7-2 to TRBJ1-5; no clear D. Germline-derived CDR1 and CDR2 are SGHTA and FQGNSA. V shed 3 bases and J shed 4 bases, with 13 bases lying between them. The CDR3 totals 15 residues. The CDR3 DNA reads TGTGCCAGCAGCTTTAGTTGGAACAGTAATCAGCCCCAGCATTTT. Encoded protein: CASSFSWNSNQPQHF.

The J gene is TRBJ1-2, the V gene TRBV6-5; perhaps TRBD1 as D (6 bases). Trimming cost V 6 bases and J 11 bases, with 10 bases left between them. The V gene's germline CDR1 is MNHEY and CDR2 SVGAGI. There are 10 residues in the CDR3. CDR3 in DNA: TGTGCCAGCAGAGGCCAGGGGTACACCTTC. It yields the protein CASRGQGYTF.

The chain couples TRBV6-1 to TRBJ1-4; D might be TRBD1 (6 bases). Trimming took 7 bases from V and 13 from J, leaving 19 bases between them. Per the germline V gene, CDR1 is MNHNS and CDR2 is SASEGT. The CDR3 sequence is 13 residues long. The CDR3 sequence: CASNQWGQGGLFF. CDR3 DNA: TGTGCCAGCAATCAGTGGGGGCAAGGCGGACTGTTTTTT.

The rearrangement links TRBV7-8 to TRBJ2-1; 7 nucleotides agree with TRBD2. CDR3 length: 14 residues. The V gene end was trimmed by 1 base and the J gene end by 4 bases; junction bases not matched to a gene: 1. In germline, CDR1 is SGHVS, CDR2 FQNEAQ. CDR3 region: CASSLGGGYNEQFF. In nucleotides, the CDR3 is TGTGCCAGCAGCTTAGGGGGGGGGTACAATGAGCAGTTCTTC.

CDR3 coding DNA: TGTGCCAGCAGCCGAAAAGGGGGTGCCGATGAAGCTTTCTTT. Translation: CASSRKGGADEAFF. The V call is TRBV3-1 (or the pseudogene TRBV3-2), the J call TRBJ1-1; TRBD1 is a possible D gene (6 bases). Germline V gives CDR1 LGHDT, CDR2 YNNKEL (reference sequence). Trimming stripped 4 bases from V and 7 bases from J, with 16 bases between. The CDR3 runs 14 residues.

This clone has only a few counts. The V gene is TRBV28, the J gene TRBJ2-2, with 8 positions matching TRBD1. Germline CDR1 reads MDHEN; CDR2 reads SYDVKM. The length of the CDR3 is 13 residues. J was trimmed by 8 bases and V by 6 bases; bases with no gene match: 5. CDR3 nucleotide sequence: TGTGCCAGCAGCCTGGACAGGGCTGGGGAGCTGTTTTTT. This encodes CASSLDRAGELFF.

This clone was seen only once. The chain recombines TRBV2 with TRBJ2-1, with 7 bases aligning to TRBD2. V dropped 7 bases and J dropped 0; count of bases not matched to a gene: 15. Per the germline V gene, CDR1 is SNHLY and CDR2 is FYNNEI. The CDR3 has 18 amino acids. The CDR3 protein is CASTSRGGGPSSYNEQFF. The CDR3 DNA reads TGTGCCAGCACGAGTAGGGGCGGGGGACCCAGCTCCTACAATGAGCAGTTCTTC.

In this sample, this clone turned up once. The chain recombines TRBV5-1 with TRBJ1-2; TRBD1 matches at 10 bases. V shed 4 bases, J shed 7 bases, and the junction held 10 bases outside the gene matches. Germline CDR1 SGHRS, CDR2 YFSETQ. This CDR3 is built from 15 residues. The DNA of the CDR3 is TGCGCCAGCAGCCTTCGGACAGGGGGGAATTCTGGCTACACCTTC. It specifies CASSLRTGGNSGYTF.

The chain has TRBV28 and TRBJ2-7; a weak D match, TRBD1 (6 bases). From germline, CDR1 is MDHEN and CDR2 SYDVKM. The CDR3 consists of 13 residues. Trimming shortened V by 7 bases and J by 0 bases, and 10 bases separated the two germline ends. CDR3 DNA sequence: TGTGCCAGCAACCTGGACAGCTCCTACGAGCAGTACTTC. Translation gives CASNLDSSYEQYF.

This CDR3 is CASSRGGLYEQYF. The DNA for the CDR3 is TGTGCCAGCAGCCGGGGGGGACTCTACGAGCAGTACTTC. This chain connects TRBV5-6 to TRBJ2-7, with 8 bases identical to TRBD2. The CDR3 consists of 13 residues. Per the germline V gene, CDR1 is SGHDT and CDR2 is YYEEEE. With 4 bases clipped from V and 3 bases from J, the junction kept 3 bases outside the gene matches.

The chain employs TRBV5-6 and TRBJ1-2; possible D gene TRBD1, 5 bases. The CDR3 length is 16 residues. CDR1 and CDR2 (germline): SGHDT, YYEEEE. The germline V and J ends were trimmed by 1 base and 3 bases, with 16 bases remaining between them. CDR3 coding DNA: TGTGCCAGCAGCTTGCAGGGTCAGCCTATAGACTATGGCTACACCTTC. It translates to CASSLQGQPIDYGYTF.

This sequence joins TRBV28 and TRBJ1-5; 9 nucleotides line up with TRBD1. Germline V CDR1 and CDR2: MDHEN, SYDVKM. The CDR3 covers 15 residues. The J segment lost 4 bases and the V segment lost 6 bases, leaving 7 bases of the junction unmatched. The DNA for the CDR3 is TGTGCCAGCAGAGTATGGGACAGGGAAAATCAGCCCCAGCATTTT. This codes for CASRVWDRENQPQHF.

The V and J genes are TRBV4-1 and TRBJ1-2, with D unresolved. Germline V gene lookup returns CDR1 MGHRA and CDR2 YSYEKL. The CDR3 length is 14 residues. V gave up 4 bases and J gave up 2 bases, with 11 bases separating them. The CDR3 nucleotides are TGCGCCAGCAGCCGGGCAGTTGAAAACTATGGCTACACCTTC. Protein: CASSRAVENYGYTF.

The V and J genes are TRBV5-1 and TRBJ2-3; TRBD2 matches 8 bases. The CDR3 contains 16 residues. The germline gives CDR1 SGHRS, CDR2 YFSETQ. The ends lost 0 bases at V and 5 bases at J; junction bases unmatched: 8. CDR3 protein: CASSLAGGGRGDTQYF. Written as DNA, the CDR3 is TGCGCCAGCAGCTTGGCCGGGGGGGGGCGAGGAGATACGCAGTATTTT.

This clone was recorded a few times. The rearrangement uses TRBV4-1 and TRBJ1-1; TRBD1 matches 9 bases. V lost 5 bases and J lost 3; bases outside the gene matches: 10. Germline V gene sequence: CDR1 MGHRA, CDR2 YSYEKL. There are 16 residues in the CDR3. CDR3 DNA sequence: TGCGCCAGCAGCGACGAGGGACAGGGTTTGGACACTGAAGCTTTCTTT. Translation: CASSDEGQGLDTEAFF.

This clone was observed once. The chain couples TRBV5-5 to TRBJ2-3, with D perhaps matching TRBD2 (6 bases). Trimming took off 3 bases at V and 0 bases at J, with 8 bases between the two ends. CDR1 and CDR2 (germline): SGHKS, YYEKEE (reference sequence). This CDR3 spans 14 amino acids. As DNA, the CDR3 is TGTGCCAGCAGCTGGACTACTAGCACAGATACGCAGTATTTT. Protein product: CASSWTTSTDTQYF.

V gene TRBV11-3 combines with J gene TRBJ2-2, with 7 bases identical to TRBD2. Germline V gives CDR1 SGHNT, CDR2 YENEEA. The CDR3 consists of 16 residues. The J segment lost 0 bases and the V segment lost 4 bases, leaving 5 bases of the junction unmatched. The CDR3 coding sequence is TGTGCCAGCAGCTCTCGTCGGGGGGCGAACACCGGGGAGCTGTTTTTT. Translating gives CASSSRRGANTGELFF.

The CDR3 loop is CASSDDKFSSYNEQFF. CDR3 in DNA: TGCGCCAGCAGCGATGATAAGTTTAGCTCCTACAATGAGCAGTTCTTC. The V and J genes are TRBV4-1 and TRBJ2-1; no reliable D call. CDR1 and CDR2 (germline): MGHRA, YSYEKL. V was shortened by 5 bases and J by 0 bases, with 14 bases between the two germline ends. CDR3 length: 16 residues.

The gene calls are TRBV28 and TRBJ1-4, with unresolved D. Germline V CDR1 and CDR2: MDHEN, SYDVKM. This CDR3 contains 13 residues. The V and J ends lost 7 bases and 7 bases respectively, with 13 bases between them. CDR3 coding DNA: TGTGCCAGCAACCCCCCGGGGTTTGAAAAACTGTTTTTT. Amino acids: CASNPPGFEKLFF.